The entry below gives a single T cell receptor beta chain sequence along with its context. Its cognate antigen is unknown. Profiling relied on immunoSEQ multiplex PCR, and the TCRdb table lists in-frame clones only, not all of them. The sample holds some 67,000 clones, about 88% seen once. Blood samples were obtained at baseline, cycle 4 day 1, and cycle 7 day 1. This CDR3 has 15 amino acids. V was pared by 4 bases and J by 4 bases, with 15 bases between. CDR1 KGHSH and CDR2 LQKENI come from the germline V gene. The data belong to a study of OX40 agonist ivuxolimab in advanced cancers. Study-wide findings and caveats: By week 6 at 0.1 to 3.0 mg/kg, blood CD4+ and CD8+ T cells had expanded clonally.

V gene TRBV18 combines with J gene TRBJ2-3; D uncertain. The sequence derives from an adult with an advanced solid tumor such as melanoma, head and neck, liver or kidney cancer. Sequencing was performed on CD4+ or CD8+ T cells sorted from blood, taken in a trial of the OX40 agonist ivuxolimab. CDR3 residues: CASSRLSDNPDTQYF. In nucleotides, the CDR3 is TGTGCCAGCTCACGTTTGTCAGACAACCCAGATACGCAGTATTTT.